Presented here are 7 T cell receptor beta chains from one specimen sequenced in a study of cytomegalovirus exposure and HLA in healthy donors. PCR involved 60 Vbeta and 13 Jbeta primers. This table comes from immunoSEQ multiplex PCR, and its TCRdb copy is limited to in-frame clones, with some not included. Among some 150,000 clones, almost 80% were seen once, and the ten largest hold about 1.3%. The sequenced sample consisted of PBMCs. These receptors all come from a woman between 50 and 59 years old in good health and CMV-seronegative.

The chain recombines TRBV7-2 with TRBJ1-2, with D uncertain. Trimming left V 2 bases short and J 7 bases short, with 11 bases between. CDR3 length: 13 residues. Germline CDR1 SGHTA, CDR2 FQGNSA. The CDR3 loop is CASSLSGYGGYTF. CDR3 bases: TGTGCCAGCAGCTTATCGGGTTACGGTGGCTACACCTTC.

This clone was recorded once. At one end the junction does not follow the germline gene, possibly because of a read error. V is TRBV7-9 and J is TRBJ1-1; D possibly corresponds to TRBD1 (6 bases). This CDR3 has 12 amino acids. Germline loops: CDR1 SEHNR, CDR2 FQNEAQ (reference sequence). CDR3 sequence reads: CSSRTANTEAFF. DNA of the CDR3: TGTTCCAGCAGGACAGCGAACACTGAAGCTTTCTTT.

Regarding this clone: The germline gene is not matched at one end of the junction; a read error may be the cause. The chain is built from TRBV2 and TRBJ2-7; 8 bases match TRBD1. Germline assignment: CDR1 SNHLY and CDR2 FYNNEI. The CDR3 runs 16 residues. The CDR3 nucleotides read TGTGCCAGCAGGGAAGACCGGAACAGGGGGTCGAACAATAAGTACTTC. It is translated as CASREDRNRGSNNKYF.

CDR3 sequence: CARRGLAGNTIYF. CDR3 bases: TGTGCCCGGCGGGGGTTGGCTGGAAACACCATATATTTT. This rearrangement joins TRBV30 to TRBJ1-3; TRBD1 is a possible D gene (5 bases). This CDR3 spans 13 amino acids. The germline V gene encodes CDR1 GTSNPN and CDR2 SVGIG (reference sequence). Trimming shortened V by 8 bases and J by 2 bases, and 13 bases separated the two germline ends.

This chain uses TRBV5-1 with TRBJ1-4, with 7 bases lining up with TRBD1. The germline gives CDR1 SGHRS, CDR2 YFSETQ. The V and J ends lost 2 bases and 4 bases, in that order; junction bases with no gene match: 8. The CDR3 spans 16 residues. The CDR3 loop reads CASSLDSTGVNEKLFF. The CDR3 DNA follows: TGCGCCAGCAGCTTAGATTCTACAGGGGTTAATGAAAAACTGTTTTTT.

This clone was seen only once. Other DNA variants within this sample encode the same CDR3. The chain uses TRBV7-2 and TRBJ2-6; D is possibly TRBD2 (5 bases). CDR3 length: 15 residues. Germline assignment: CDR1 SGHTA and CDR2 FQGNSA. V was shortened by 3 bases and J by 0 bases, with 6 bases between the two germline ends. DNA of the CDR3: TGTGCCAGCAGCTTCGGAGGCTCTGGGGCCAACGTCCTGACTTTC. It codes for CASSFGGSGANVLTF.

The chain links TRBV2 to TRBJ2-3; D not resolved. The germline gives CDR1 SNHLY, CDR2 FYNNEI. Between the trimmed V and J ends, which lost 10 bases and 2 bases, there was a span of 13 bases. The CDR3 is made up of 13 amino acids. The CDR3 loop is CATWAPDTDTQYF. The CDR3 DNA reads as TGTGCCACCTGGGCTCCCGACACAGATACGCAGTATTTT. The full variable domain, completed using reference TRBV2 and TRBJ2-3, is EPEVTQTPSHQVTQMGQEVILRCVPISNHLYFYWYRQILGQKVEFLVSFYNNEISEKSEIFDDQFSVERPDGSNFTLKIRSTKLEDSAMYFCATWAPDTDTQYFGPGTRLTVL.